The 14 T cell receptor beta chains reported below all come from one sample, sequenced in a study of response to subunit inactivated influenza vaccine. Each CDR3 protein gets one entry after TCRdb re-called the RT-PCR reads with MiXCR. The sample carries some 500,000 distinct CDR3 sequences, roughly 25% recorded once. The sample consisted of CD4+ T cells sorted from PBMCs, taken around 5 days after vaccination. These receptors were taken from a man aged 45-65 years who received an inactivated influenza vaccine.

This clonotype occurred a few times. This chain uses TRBV28 with TRBJ2-1; D tentatively fits TRBD1 or TRBD2 (5 bases each). Germline CDR1 MDHEN, CDR2 SYDVKM. The CDR3 is 15 residues long. Trimming removed 2 bases at V and 6 bases at J, with 14 bases between. CDR3 nucleotide sequence: TGTGCCAGCAGTTTAGTCCCGGGACGGGGCAATGAGCAGTTCTTC. Protein sequence: CASSLVPGRGNEQFF.

This clonotype turned up a few times. V gene TRBV5-1 combines with J gene TRBJ2-7; maybe TRBD1 (6 bases). This CDR3 contains 14 residues. Germline CDR1 and CDR2: SGHRS and YFSETQ. V lost 3 bases and J lost 9, with 19 bases in between. CDR3 sequence reads: CASSWTTGNEAQYF. As DNA, the CDR3 is TGCGCCAGCAGCTGGACCACAGGGAATGAAGCGCAGTACTTC.

This chain connects TRBV11-2 to TRBJ2-2; maybe TRBD2 (5 bases). The CDR3 loop spans 13 amino acids. Germline CDR1 reads SGHAT; CDR2 reads FQNNGV. V lost 5 bases to trimming and J lost 6 bases, with 10 bases between them. The CDR3 spells CASSASSAGELFF. The DNA for the CDR3 is TGTGCCAGCAGCGCGAGTAGCGCCGGGGAGCTGTTTTTT.

V usage is TRBV6-1 and J usage is TRBJ2-7, with TRBD2 identical over 10 bases. Germline lookup yields CDR1 MNHNS and CDR2 SASEGT. This CDR3 has 14 residues. V lost 8 bases to trimming and J lost 5 bases; unmatched junction nucleotides: 9. The DNA of the CDR3 is TGTGCCAGCTTATTCACTAGCGGGATCCACGAGCAGTACTTC. This codes for CASLFTSGIHEQYF.

The gene calls are TRBV5-1 and TRBJ2-1; D is unresolved. V was clipped by 4 bases and J by 0 bases, with 11 bases between them. The CDR3 runs 15 residues. Germline V gives CDR1 SGHRS, CDR2 YFSETQ. In DNA, the CDR3 is TGCGCCAGCAGCGCAGACACCGGCTCCTACAATGAGCAGTTCTTC. Protein product: CASSADTGSYNEQFF.

The genes are TRBV18 and TRBJ1-5, with D unclear. The V end lost 2 bases, the J end lost 5 bases, and 10 bases lay between the germline ends. There are 14 residues in the CDR3. CDR1 is KGHSH and CDR2 is LQKENI in the germline V gene. This CDR3 is CASSPFVGDQPQHF. In nucleotides, the CDR3 is TGTGCCAGCTCACCATTTGTGGGCGATCAGCCCCAGCATTTT.

The V and J genes are TRBV20-1 and TRBJ2-7; 8 bases align to TRBD2. CDR3 length: 15 residues. J was trimmed by 2 bases and V by 3 bases; bases with no gene match: 9. Germline assignment: CDR1 DFQATT and CDR2 SNEGSKA (reference sequence). In DNA form, the CDR3 reads TGCAGTGCTAGGCCACCTACTAGCGGTACCTACGAGCAGTACTTC. Residues: CSARPPTSGTYEQYF.

The chain employs TRBV5-1 and TRBJ2-7, with 7 bases lining up with TRBD1. V lost 1 base to trimming and J lost 2 bases; unmatched junction nucleotides: 6. Germline V gives CDR1 SGHRS, CDR2 YFSETQ. There are 15 residues in the CDR3. In DNA, the CDR3 is TGCGCCAGCAGCTTGTCCTGGCAGGGGGCCTACGAGCAGTACTTC. This sequence encodes CASSLSWQGAYEQYF.

The chain links TRBV4-2 to TRBJ2-7, with D possibly being TRBD1 or TRBD2 (5 bases each). The CDR3 loop spans 15 amino acids. CDR1 LGHNA and CDR2 YNFKEQ come from the germline V gene. The V end lost 4 bases, the J end lost 1 base, and 14 bases lay between the germline ends. The CDR3 bases are TGTGCCAGCAGCCGCCCCGGGGCCAGATCCTACGAGCAGTACTTC. Translated, it gives CASSRPGARSYEQYF.

The sample holds a few counts of this clonotype. V usage is TRBV7-2 and J usage is TRBJ2-2; 8 nucleotides match TRBD1. The CDR3 extends over 16 amino acids. The V and J ends lost 4 bases and 5 bases, in that order; junction bases with no gene match: 9. Germline assignment: CDR1 SGHTA and CDR2 FQGNSA. CDR3 residues: CASSSPQGVGTGELFF. DNA of the CDR3: TGTGCCAGCAGCTCCCCACAGGGGGTTGGGACCGGGGAGCTGTTTTTT.

The rearrangement links TRBV5-1 to TRBJ2-5, with D perhaps matching TRBD1 (5 bases). CDR1 SGHRS and CDR2 YFSETQ come from the germline V gene. V gave up 0 bases and J gave up 4 bases, with 13 bases separating them. The CDR3 is made up of 15 amino acids. The CDR3 bases are TGCGCCAGCAGCTTGGATCTGGGGCCCGGAGAGACCCAGTACTTC. This codes for CASSLDLGPGETQYF.

The chain joins TRBV7-2 to TRBJ2-5, with 9 nucleotides matching TRBD1. The germline CDR1 and CDR2 sequences are SGHTA and FQGNSA. The CDR3 runs to 17 residues. V was pared by 0 bases and J by 4 bases, with 9 bases of the junction left unmatched. The CDR3 DNA reads TGTGCCAGCAGCTTAGCGAGCCCGGGGACAGGGCTAGAGACCCAGTACTTC. Residues: CASSLASPGTGLETQYF.

The chain recombines TRBV7-2 with TRBJ2-1; TRBD1 might be the D (5 bases). Trimming cost V 5 bases and J 10 bases, with 15 bases left between them. CDR1 SGHTA and CDR2 FQGNSA come from the germline V gene. The CDR3 totals 13 residues. The DNA for the CDR3 is TGTGCCAGCAGCCCAGACGGGCCAGGGGAGCAGTTCTTC. Its translation: CASSPDGPGEQFF.

The chain joins TRBV4-1 to TRBJ2-7; no reliable D call. Germline loops: CDR1 MGHRA, CDR2 YSYEKL. Trimming stripped 2 bases from V and 5 bases from J, with 13 bases between. The CDR3 runs to 14 residues. Here the CDR3 DNA reads TGCGCCAGCAGCCAAAGTGAGAGCCGAGACGAGCAGTACTTC. Its protein product is CASSQSESRDEQYF.